The rows below give T cell receptor beta chains drawn from one sample of a study of blood T cell repertoires in COVID-19. Here immunoSEQ multiplex PCR was the method, and the copy in TCRdb shows in-frame clones only, minus some. The data show some 320,000 clones, 85% to 95% seen once. The sequencing input was PBMCs or T cells enriched from blood (not recorded which). The source of these receptors is a woman aged 30 to 39 who had been exposed to COVID-19. Both conserved end residues are part of each CDR3. The order of the fields is J gene, V gene, CDR3 length, clone size, D gene, CDR3 protein, CDR3 DNA. A D gene is named only where the DNA matches it firmly. The size of a clone is reported for some rows only, either as once, few or many, or as a class for expanded clones.

j_gene: TRBJ1-2; v_gene: TRBV10-3; len: 13; abundance: NA; d_gene: NA; CDR3aa: CAISRTVLDGYTF; CDR3nt: TGTGCCATCAGCAGGACAGTTTTGGACGGCTACACCTTC
j_gene: TRBJ2-1; v_gene: TRBV14; len: 15; abundance: NA; d_gene: NA; CDR3aa: CASSRAGLNYNEQFF; CDR3nt: TGTGCCAGCAGCCGGGCGGGGCTGAATTACAATGAGCAGTTCTTC
j_gene: TRBJ2-7; v_gene: TRBV19; len: 19; abundance: NA; d_gene: NA; CDR3aa: CASTRRWDKTNRPSYEQYF; CDR3nt: TGTGCCTCTACTAGGAGATGGGACAAGACCAACCGGCCCTCCTACGAGCAGTACTTC
j_gene: TRBJ2-7; v_gene: TRBV6-5; len: 13; abundance: NA; d_gene: TRBD1; CDR3aa: CASSRQGVYEQYF; CDR3nt: TGTGCCAGCAGTCGACAGGGGGTGTACGAGCAGTACTTC
j_gene: TRBJ1-2; v_gene: TRBV4-2; len: 17; abundance: NA; d_gene: TRBD1; CDR3aa: CASSQDYLGQGAYGYTF; CDR3nt: TGTGCCAGCAGCCAAGATTACCTCGGACAGGGGGCCTATGGCTACACCTTC
j_gene: TRBJ2-7; v_gene: TRBV3-1/TRBV3-2; len: 14; abundance: NA; d_gene: TRBD1; CDR3aa: CASSYTGDTYEQYF; CDR3nt: TGTGCCAGCAGCTACACAGGGGATACCTACGAGCAGTACTTC
j_gene: TRBJ1-2; v_gene: TRBV6-6; len: 15; abundance: NA; d_gene: NA; CDR3aa: CASSLTGIANYGYTF; CDR3nt: TGTGCCAGCTCCCTTACAGGGATAGCCAACTATGGCTACACCTTC
j_gene: TRBJ1-3; v_gene: TRBV19; len: 15; abundance: NA; d_gene: NA; CDR3aa: CASSSDTSSGNTIYF; CDR3nt: TGTGCCAGTAGTTCCGACACGAGCTCTGGAAACACCATATATTTT
j_gene: TRBJ1-2; v_gene: TRBV5-1; len: 14; abundance: NA; d_gene: NA; CDR3aa: CASSFNRAGYGYTF; CDR3nt: TGCGCCAGCAGCTTTAACAGGGCCGGCTATGGCTACACCTTC
j_gene: TRBJ1-6; v_gene: TRBV19; len: 16; abundance: NA; d_gene: NA; CDR3aa: CASSRGALPDESPLHF; CDR3nt: TGTGCCAGTAGTCGGGGGGCCCTCCCGGATGAATCACCCCTCCACTTT
j_gene: TRBJ2-7; v_gene: TRBV6-6; len: 14; abundance: NA; d_gene: NA; CDR3aa: CASTYGPRELEQYF; CDR3nt: TGTGCCAGCACATATGGCCCCCGGGAGCTCGAGCAGTACTTC
j_gene: TRBJ1-2; v_gene: TRBV6-5; len: 13; abundance: NA; d_gene: TRBD1; CDR3aa: CASNTGTGYGYTF; CDR3nt: TGTGCCAGCAACACCGGGACAGGCTATGGCTACACCTTC
j_gene: TRBJ2-1; v_gene: TRBV2; len: 15; abundance: NA; d_gene: TRBD1; CDR3aa: CASSVGTGSYNEQFF; CDR3nt: TGTGCCAGCAGTGTGGGGACAGGGTCCTACAATGAGCAGTTCTTC
j_gene: TRBJ1-5; v_gene: TRBV27; len: 14; abundance: NA; d_gene: TRBD1; CDR3aa: CASRQGGSNQPQHF; CDR3nt: TGTGCCAGTCGACAGGGGGGGAGCAATCAGCCCCAGCATTTT
j_gene: TRBJ1-6; v_gene: TRBV24-1; len: 16; abundance: NA; d_gene: NA; CDR3aa: CATSDHNREYNSPLHF; CDR3nt: TGTGCCACCAGTGACCATAACAGGGAGTATAATTCACCCCTCCACTTT
j_gene: TRBJ2-3; v_gene: TRBV19; len: 13; abundance: NA; d_gene: NA; CDR3aa: CASSITGSDTQYF; CDR3nt: TGTGCCAGTAGTATTACAGGTTCAGATACGCAGTATTTT
j_gene: TRBJ1-2; v_gene: TRBV12-5; len: 13; abundance: NA; d_gene: NA; CDR3aa: CASGLVRGHGYTF; CDR3nt: TGTGCTAGTGGTTTGGTAAGGGGCCATGGCTACACCTTC
j_gene: TRBJ1-3; v_gene: TRBV11-2; len: 13; abundance: NA; d_gene: NA; CDR3aa: CASSSVLGNTIYF; CDR3nt: TGTGCCAGCAGCTCGGTCCTGGGAAACACCATATATTTT
j_gene: TRBJ2-1; v_gene: TRBV2; len: 13; abundance: NA; d_gene: NA; CDR3aa: CASSEALLDEQFF; CDR3nt: TGTGCCAGCAGTGAAGCACTGCTGGATGAGCAGTTCTTC
j_gene: TRBJ1-1; v_gene: TRBV19; len: 16; abundance: NA; d_gene: NA; CDR3aa: CASSPWQGDLFMEAFF; CDR3nt: TGTGCCAGTAGTCCCTGGCAAGGGGACTTGTTCATGGAAGCTTTCTTT
j_gene: TRBJ2-1; v_gene: TRBV11-1; len: 15; abundance: NA; d_gene: TRBD1; CDR3aa: CASSTQGVAGSEQFF; CDR3nt: TGTGCCAGCAGCACTCAGGGGGTAGCTGGGAGTGAGCAGTTCTTC
j_gene: TRBJ1-6; v_gene: TRBV7-8; len: 14; abundance: NA; d_gene: NA; CDR3aa: CASRQGRNNSPLHF; CDR3nt: TGTGCCAGCAGACAGGGTAGAAATAATTCACCCCTCCACTTT
j_gene: TRBJ1-5; v_gene: TRBV7-8; len: 14; abundance: NA; d_gene: TRBD1; CDR3aa: CASRLRGLDQPQHF; CDR3nt: TGTGCCAGCAGACTCAGGGGGCTTGATCAGCCCCAGCATTTT
j_gene: TRBJ1-4; v_gene: TRBV7-6; len: 18; abundance: NA; d_gene: NA; CDR3aa: CASSLVGQGPTVGEKLFF; CDR3nt: TGTGCCAGCAGCTTAGTTGGTCAGGGGCCAACGGTCGGAGAAAAACTGTTTTTT
j_gene: TRBJ2-1; v_gene: TRBV5-1; len: 13; abundance: NA; d_gene: TRBD2; CDR3aa: CASSSGTNNEQFF; CDR3nt: TGCGCCAGCAGCTCCGGGACTAACAATGAGCAGTTCTTC
j_gene: TRBJ2-7; v_gene: TRBV6-5; len: 13; abundance: few; d_gene: TRBD1; CDR3aa: CATRQTGAYEQYF; CDR3nt: TGTGCCACCAGGCAGACAGGGGCCTACGAGCAGTACTTC
j_gene: TRBJ1-5; v_gene: TRBV19; len: 14; abundance: NA; d_gene: TRBD1; CDR3aa: CASTDRVSNQPQHF; CDR3nt: TGTGCCAGTACGGACAGGGTTAGCAATCAGCCCCAGCATTTT
j_gene: TRBJ1-5; v_gene: TRBV27; len: 15; abundance: NA; d_gene: TRBD1; CDR3aa: CASSIRQGGNQPQHF; CDR3nt: TGTGCCAGCAGTATCCGACAGGGCGGCAATCAGCCCCAGCATTTT
j_gene: TRBJ2-5; v_gene: TRBV5-1; len: 14; abundance: few; d_gene: NA; CDR3aa: CASSPGSTQETQYF; CDR3nt: TGCGCCAGCAGCCCGGGGAGCACCCAAGAGACCCAGTACTTC
j_gene: TRBJ2-1; v_gene: TRBV25-1; len: 16; abundance: once; d_gene: TRBD2; CDR3aa: CASSELLAGAYNEQFF; CDR3nt: TGTGCCAGCAGTGAACTCCTAGCGGGGGCCTACAATGAGCAGTTCTTC
j_gene: TRBJ1-2; v_gene: TRBV12-3/TRBV12-4; len: 13; abundance: NA; d_gene: TRBD1; CDR3aa: CASSLTGASGYTF; CDR3nt: TGTGCCAGCAGTTTAACAGGGGCCTCTGGCTACACCTTC
j_gene: TRBJ1-2; v_gene: TRBV19; len: 15; abundance: once; d_gene: NA; CDR3aa: CASSAPGQLRYGYTF; CDR3nt: TGTGCCAGTAGTGCTCCGGGACAACTACGGTATGGCTACACCTTC
j_gene: TRBJ2-1; v_gene: TRBV3-1/TRBV3-2; len: 16; abundance: NA; d_gene: TRBD2; CDR3aa: CASSQVLAGAYNEQFF; CDR3nt: TGTGCCAGCAGCCAAGTACTAGCGGGGGCTTACAATGAGCAGTTCTTC
j_gene: TRBJ1-5; v_gene: TRBV6-5; len: 14; abundance: NA; d_gene: TRBD1; CDR3aa: CASSWTGSDQPQHF; CDR3nt: TGTGCCAGCAGTTGGACAGGGTCAGATCAGCCCCAGCATTTT
j_gene: TRBJ2-6; v_gene: TRBV6-5; len: 15; abundance: NA; d_gene: NA; CDR3aa: CASSYQGAGANVLTF; CDR3nt: TGTGCCAGCAGTTACCAAGGGGCTGGGGCCAACGTCCTGACTTTC
j_gene: TRBJ1-1; v_gene: TRBV7-2; len: 15; abundance: NA; d_gene: NA; CDR3aa: CASSLVASMNTEAFF; CDR3nt: TGTGCCAGCAGCTTAGTCGCCAGTATGAACACTGAAGCTTTCTTT
j_gene: TRBJ1-2; v_gene: TRBV28; len: 14; abundance: NA; d_gene: NA; CDR3aa: CASSPPKGGGGYTF; CDR3nt: TGTGCCAGCAGCCCCCCTAAGGGGGGAGGGGGCTACACCTTC
j_gene: TRBJ2-7; v_gene: TRBV11-1; len: 15; abundance: once; d_gene: TRBD1; CDR3aa: CASSLVQGAAYEQYF; CDR3nt: TGTGCCAGCAGCTTAGTGCAGGGGGCCGCCTACGAGCAGTACTTC
j_gene: TRBJ2-1; v_gene: TRBV5-6; len: 15; abundance: NA; d_gene: NA; CDR3aa: CASSLSLQVYNEQFF; CDR3nt: TGTGCCAGCAGCTTGTCATTACAGGTCTACAATGAGCAGTTCTTC
j_gene: TRBJ2-7; v_gene: TRBV9; len: 16; abundance: NA; d_gene: TRBD2; CDR3aa: CASSVNPSGGAYEQYF; CDR3nt: TGTGCCAGCAGCGTGAACCCTAGCGGGGGGGCCTACGAGCAGTACTTC
j_gene: TRBJ1-5; v_gene: TRBV19; len: 14; abundance: NA; d_gene: NA; CDR3aa: CASIEEGYNQPQHF; CDR3nt: TGTGCCAGTATCGAGGAGGGCTACAATCAGCCCCAGCATTTT
j_gene: TRBJ2-7; v_gene: TRBV28; len: 14; abundance: NA; d_gene: TRBD2; CDR3aa: CASVPASGGGEQYF; CDR3nt: TGTGCCAGCGTACCAGCTAGCGGGGGCGGCGAGCAGTACTTC
j_gene: TRBJ2-4; v_gene: TRBV11-1; len: 16; abundance: once; d_gene: NA; CDR3aa: CASSFQGNLAKNIQYF; CDR3nt: TGTGCCAGCAGCTTTCAGGGCAACCTAGCCAAAAACATTCAGTACTTC
j_gene: TRBJ1-4; v_gene: TRBV9; len: 15; abundance: NA; d_gene: NA; CDR3aa: CASSVAGTTNEKLFF; CDR3nt: TGTGCCAGCAGCGTAGCGGGAACAACTAATGAAAAACTGTTTTTT
j_gene: TRBJ1-1; v_gene: TRBV7-6; len: 18; abundance: few; d_gene: TRBD1; CDR3aa: CASSSYGTGPWTHTEAFF; CDR3nt: TGTGCCAGCAGCTCCTACGGGACAGGACCTTGGACGCACACTGAAGCTTTCTTT
j_gene: TRBJ1-2; v_gene: TRBV7-2; len: 15; abundance: NA; d_gene: NA; CDR3aa: CASSLYPGMNYGYTF; CDR3nt: TGTGCCAGCAGCTTATACCCAGGGATGAACTATGGCTACACCTTC
j_gene: TRBJ2-5; v_gene: TRBV6-5; len: 16; abundance: NA; d_gene: TRBD2; CDR3aa: CASSYSGGSEEETQYF; CDR3nt: TGTGCCAGCAGTTACTCGGGGGGGTCCGAAGAAGAGACCCAGTACTTC
j_gene: TRBJ2-7; v_gene: TRBV7-6; len: 14; abundance: few; d_gene: TRBD1; CDR3aa: CASSDRDSSYEQYF; CDR3nt: TGTGCCAGCAGCGACCGGGACAGCTCCTACGAGCAGTACTTC
j_gene: TRBJ1-3; v_gene: TRBV19; len: 14; abundance: NA; d_gene: NA; CDR3aa: CASSTTVTGNTIYF; CDR3nt: TGTGCCAGTAGTACGACAGTAACCGGAAACACCATATATTTT